This is a list of T cell receptor beta chains from one sample in a study of CD8 T cells in ankylosing spondylitis. In TCRdb, the 5' RACE reads were re-called with MiXCR into one record per CDR3 protein. This sample has about 400,000 distinct CDR3 sequences, with about a fifth found just once. The source material was blood, either unsorted or a sorted T cell fraction (not recorded which). Every receptor here comes from a male donor with ankylosing spondylitis. Each CDR3 is given with its conserved first and last residue. A D gene is named only where the DNA matches it firmly. A clone size is listed for some rows: how often the clone was seen (once, few, many), or a class if it is expanded.

J gene | D gene | V gene | CDR3 length | clone size | CDR3 DNA | CDR3 protein
TRBJ2-7 | - | TRBV6-2/TRBV6-3 | 11 | - | TGTGCCAGCAGAAGGACGAACGAGCAGTACTTC | CASRRTNEQYF
TRBJ2-2 | - | TRBV5-1 | 14 | many | TGCGCCAGCAGCTGGACTGGCCACACCGGGGAGCTGTTTTTT | CASSWTGHTGELFF
TRBJ1-2 | - | TRBV28 | 14 | many | TGTGCCAGCAGTATACAGACAGAGGGCTATGGCTACACCTTC | CASSIQTEGYGYTF
TRBJ2-1 | TRBD2 | TRBV20-1 | 14 | few | TGCAGTGCTACACTAGCGGGGTCCTACAATGAGCAGTTCTTC | CSATLAGSYNEQFF
TRBJ2-3 | - | TRBV12-5 | 15 | - | TGTGCTAGTGGTTTGGCAAGTGGGAGGACAGATACGCAGTATTTT | CASGLASGRTDTQYF
TRBJ2-7 | TRBD1 | TRBV3-1 | 15 | few | TGTGCCAGCAGCCGATTTTCGACAGGGATGTACGAGCAGTACTTC | CASSRFSTGMYEQYF
TRBJ2-7 | - | TRBV21-1 | 15 | once | TGTGCCAGCAGCATAAGGGTCAGGGATTTCTACGAGCAGTACTTC | CASSIRVRDFYEQYF
TRBJ2-1 | TRBD2 | TRBV29-1 | 15 | few | TGCAGCGTTCTGGGGGGGGGGAGCTCCTACAATGAGCAGTTCTTC | CSVLGGGSSYNEQFF
TRBJ1-2 | - | TRBV9 | 16 | - | TGTGCCAGCAGCGTAGCTACGGCAGGTTGGAACTATGGCTACACCTTC | CASSVATAGWNYGYTF
TRBJ1-1 | - | TRBV3-1 | 13 | - | TGTGCCAGCAGCGCTAGGCTTAACACTGAAGCTTTCTTT | CASSARLNTEAFF
TRBJ2-2 | - | TRBV5-5 | 16 | - | TGTGCCAGCAGCTCCGGGGATTTGCCCAGGACCGGGGAGCTGTTTTTT | CASSSGDLPRTGELFF
TRBJ2-1 | TRBD2 | TRBV20-1 | 12 | many | TGCAGTGCGAAGCGGGAGTGGAATGAGCAGTTCTTC | CSAKREWNEQFF
TRBJ2-7 | - | TRBV21-1 | 16 | - | TGTGCCAGCAGCAAAGGGGGACTCTTAACGCTCTACGAGCAGTACTTC | CASSKGGLLTLYEQYF
TRBJ1-1 | - | TRBV29-1 | 14 | - | TGCAGCGTTGAGACGGACAGAACGAACACTGAAGCTTTCTTT | CSVETDRTNTEAFF
TRBJ2-7 | TRBD1 | TRBV14 | 16 | - | TGTGCCAGCAGCCAACTTCGGGGACAGGGGACCTACGAGCAGTACTTC | CASSQLRGQGTYEQYF
TRBJ2-7 | TRBD1 | TRBV28 | 15 | few | TGTGCCAGCACCTACGGGCAGACAGGGAGCTACGAGCAGTACTTC | CASTYGQTGSYEQYF
TRBJ2-7 | TRBD1 | TRBV2 | 15 | few | TGTGCCAGCAGTGGGGGACAGGGGCAATCCTACGAGCAGTACTTC | CASSGGQGQSYEQYF
TRBJ2-7 | - | TRBV29-1 | 12 | - | TGCAGCGTGGAATACTCAGCGGACGAGCAGTACTTC | CSVEYSADEQYF
TRBJ2-5 | - | TRBV6-5 | 16 | - | TGTGCCAGCAGTTTCTCGTACCCCCCAGAGGGAGAGACCCAGTACTTC | CASSFSYPPEGETQYF
TRBJ1-2 | - | TRBV7-2 | 15 | few | TGTGCCAGCAGCTTACCCGGACAGTTAATTTATGGCTACACCTTC | CASSLPGQLIYGYTF
TRBJ2-7 | TRBD2 | TRBV3-1 | 16 | - | TGTGCCAGCAGCCCAGGCCCAGGACTAGCTATAAGGGAGCAGTACTTC | CASSPGPGLAIREQYF
TRBJ1-6 | - | TRBV9 | 17 | few | TGTGCCAGCAGCGTCGAGGGATTCGCCTCCTATAATTCACCCCTCCACTTT | CASSVEGFASYNSPLHF
TRBJ2-7 | - | TRBV29-1 | 13 | few | TGCAGCGCAAAGGGCGAGCGGACCTACGAGCAGTACTTC | CSAKGERTYEQYF
TRBJ1-1 | - | TRBV6-1 | 15 | - | TGTGCCAGCAGTGAATTCGGGGGGCCTCGCACTGAAGCTTTCTTT | CASSEFGGPRTEAFF
TRBJ2-7 | TRBD1 | TRBV6-5 | 16 | - | TGTGCCAGCAGTTACCTCCCGGGACAGGGTACCTACGAGCAGTACTTC | CASSYLPGQGTYEQYF
TRBJ2-1 | - | TRBV4-2 | 16 | few | TGTGCCAGCAGCCAACCGCAGGCCGTCGGGAGAGCTGAGCAGTTCTTC | CASSQPQAVGRAEQFF
TRBJ2-2 | TRBD2 | TRBV3-1 | 16 | few | TGTGCCAGCAGCCAGACTAGCGGGAGAAGTACCGGGGAGCTGTTTTTT | CASSQTSGRSTGELFF
TRBJ2-1 | - | TRBV7-2 | 15 | many | TGTGCCAGCAGCTTAATACACAGCTCCTACAATGAGCAGTTCTTC | CASSLIHSSYNEQFF
TRBJ2-7 | - | TRBV5-1 | 17 | few | TGCGCCAGCAGCTACCAGGGGGGGACTGCGGGGGCCTACGAGCAGTACTTC | CASSYQGGTAGAYEQYF
TRBJ2-7 | TRBD2 | TRBV14 | 17 | - | TGTGCCAGCAGCCGTGACATAGCGGGAGGGCCTCCCTACGAGCAGTACTTC | CASSRDIAGGPPYEQYF
TRBJ2-5 | - | TRBV29-1 | 12 | few | TGCAGCGTTGTCGGGAGTCAAGAGACCCAGTACTTC | CSVVGSQETQYF
TRBJ2-3 | TRBD2 | TRBV4-3 | 17 | many | TGCGCCAGCAGCCAAGATTCGGCTAGCGGAGAGACAGATACGCAGTATTTT | CASSQDSASGETDTQYF
TRBJ2-3 | - | TRBV20-1 | 11 | few | TGCAGTGCTAGAGAGGTGGATACGCAGTATTTT | CSAREVDTQYF
TRBJ1-2 | TRBD1 | TRBV6-5 | 16 | - | TGTGCCAGCAGTTATTTACAGGGGGCACCGAACTATGGCTACACCTTC | CASSYLQGAPNYGYTF
TRBJ1-1 | - | TRBV10-2 | 15 | - | TGCGCCAGCAGTGAAGGGAGTATAGTGAACACTGAAGCTTTCTTT | CASSEGSIVNTEAFF
TRBJ2-1 | TRBD1 | TRBV7-3 | 15 | - | TGTGCCAGCAGCCCAAGGGGACAGGGGATCGATGAGCAGTTCTTC | CASSPRGQGIDEQFF
TRBJ2-3 | - | TRBV3-1 | 17 | few | TGTGCCAGCACCCAAAGGGGCGGCGGACTAACCACAGATACGCAGTATTTT | CASTQRGGGLTTDTQYF
TRBJ2-5 | TRBD2 | TRBV5-6 | 17 | - | TGTGCCAGCGGCCCCGCGCTGACTAGCGGGAGTCAAGAGACCCAGTACTTC | CASGPALTSGSQETQYF
TRBJ1-5 | - | TRBV7-2 | 16 | - | TGTGCCAGCAGCTTAGGGGCTATGGGGGCAGGTCAGCCCCAGCATTTT | CASSLGAMGAGQPQHF
TRBJ2-3 | TRBD1 | TRBV24-1 | 15 | - | TGTGCCACCAGTGAAGGGGGCAGAAAGACAGATACGCAGTATTTT | CATSEGGRKTDTQYF
TRBJ1-4 | - | TRBV18 | 14 | - | TGTGCCAGCTCCGTATTTGCAACTAATGAAAAACTGTTTTTT | CASSVFATNEKLFF
TRBJ1-4 | - | TRBV6-1 | 14 | - | TGTGCCAGCAGAACGGGGACGGGGAATGAAAAACTGTTTTTT | CASRTGTGNEKLFF
TRBJ1-5 | - | TRBV24-1 | 16 | few | TGTGCCACCAGTGACCCGGGACGTAATAGCAATCAGCCCCAGCATTTT | CATSDPGRNSNQPQHF
TRBJ2-1 | - | TRBV7-2 | 15 | - | TGTGCCAGCAGCGCCGGACTGCCCTCCCACAATGAGCAGTTCTTC | CASSAGLPSHNEQFF
TRBJ2-1 | TRBD2 | TRBV29-1 | 12 | few | TGCAGCGTTGGCGGGAGAGCTAATGAGCAGTTCTTC | CSVGGRANEQFF
TRBJ2-3 | - | TRBV20-1 | 13 | - | TGCAGTGCTAGCTCTGGCGGCACAGATACGCAGTATTTT | CSASSGGTDTQYF
TRBJ2-1 | TRBD2 | TRBV19 | 15 | - | TGTGCCAGTAGTATACGGGGCGGGAGGATGAATGAGCAGTTCTTC | CASSIRGGRMNEQFF
TRBJ1-1 | - | TRBV3-1 | 13 | - | TGTGCCAGCAGCCTTCAGACGAGGACTGAAGCTTTCTTT | CASSLQTRTEAFF
TRBJ1-5 | - | TRBV6-5 | 16 | - | TGTGCCAGCAGTTACTCGACGGGACCTTTAAGTCCGCCCCAGCATTTT | CASSYSTGPLSPPQHF
TRBJ2-7 | - | TRBV3-1 | 13 | - | TGTGCCAGCAGCCAGCCCAACCGCTACGAGCAGTACTTC | CASSQPNRYEQYF
TRBJ1-4 | - | TRBV7-9 | 15 | - | TGTGCCAGCAGCTTAACACCCTTCGGTAATGAAAAACTGTTTTTT | CASSLTPFGNEKLFF
TRBJ2-3 | - | TRBV7-2 | 15 | - | TGTGCCAGCAGCTTAGTTAGTAGGGACACAGATACGCAGTATTTT | CASSLVSRDTDTQYF
TRBJ2-7 | - | TRBV6-6 | 10 | few | TGTGCCAGCGGTACCTACGAGCAGTACTTC | CASGTYEQYF
TRBJ2-7 | - | TRBV7-2 | 11 | - | TGTGCCAGCAGCCCTCCCCCCGGGCAGTACTTC | CASSPPPGQYF
TRBJ2-7 | - | TRBV11-2 | 13 | many | TGTGCCAGCAGCCCGATGCGGTCCTACGAGCAGTACTTC | CASSPMRSYEQYF